This T cell receptor (beta chain) appears in the sequencing data of a study of blood T cell repertoires in COVID-19. The CDR3 length is 15 residues. Trimming took off 0 bases at V and 8 bases at J, with 14 bases between the two ends. CDR1 and CDR2 from the germline V gene are ENHRY and SYGVKD. The protocol was immunoSEQ multiplex PCR, while the TCRdb copy is restricted to in-frame clones and leaves out a portion. Of 220,000 or so clones listed, roughly 80% are singletons. The clonotype comes from a woman aged 80 or over with COVID-19, enrolled during active disease. The V call is TRBV10-3, the J call TRBJ2-1; maybe TRBD2 (5 bases). The sample was peripheral blood. The CDR3 coding sequence is TGTGCCATCAGTGAGTCGATTCCGGCTAGCCATGAGCAGTTCTTC. Amino acids: CAISESIPASHEQFF.